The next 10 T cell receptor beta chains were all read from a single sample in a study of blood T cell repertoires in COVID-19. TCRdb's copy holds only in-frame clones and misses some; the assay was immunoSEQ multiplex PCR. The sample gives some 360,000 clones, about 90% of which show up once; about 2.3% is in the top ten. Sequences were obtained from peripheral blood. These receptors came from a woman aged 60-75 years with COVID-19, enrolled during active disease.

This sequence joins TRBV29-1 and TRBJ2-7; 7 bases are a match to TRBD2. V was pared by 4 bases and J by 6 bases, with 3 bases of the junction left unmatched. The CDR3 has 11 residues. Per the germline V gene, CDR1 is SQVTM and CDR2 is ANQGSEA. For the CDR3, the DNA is TGCAGCGTTGGGACGGGGGGCGAGCAGTACTTC. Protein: CSVGTGGEQYF.

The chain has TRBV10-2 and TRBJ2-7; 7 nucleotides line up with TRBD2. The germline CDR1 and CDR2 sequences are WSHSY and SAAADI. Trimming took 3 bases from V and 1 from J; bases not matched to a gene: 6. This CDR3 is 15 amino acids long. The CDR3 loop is CASSDRTRFSYEQYF. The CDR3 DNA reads TGCGCCAGCAGTGACCGGACTAGATTTTCCTACGAGCAGTACTTC.

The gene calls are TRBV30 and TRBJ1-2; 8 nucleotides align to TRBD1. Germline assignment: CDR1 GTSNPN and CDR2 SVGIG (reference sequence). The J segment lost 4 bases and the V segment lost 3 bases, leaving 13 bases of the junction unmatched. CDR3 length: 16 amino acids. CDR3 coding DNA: TGTGCCTGGAGGCCATCCAGGGGGCCAGCGTCCTATGGCTACACCTTC. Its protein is CAWRPSRGPASYGYTF.

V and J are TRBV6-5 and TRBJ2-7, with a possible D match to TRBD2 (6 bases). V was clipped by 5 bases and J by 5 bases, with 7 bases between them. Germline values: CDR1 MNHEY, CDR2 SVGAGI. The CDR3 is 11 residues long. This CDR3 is CASSRRDEQYF. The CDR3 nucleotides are TGTGCCAGCAGTCGGAGGGACGAGCAGTACTTC.

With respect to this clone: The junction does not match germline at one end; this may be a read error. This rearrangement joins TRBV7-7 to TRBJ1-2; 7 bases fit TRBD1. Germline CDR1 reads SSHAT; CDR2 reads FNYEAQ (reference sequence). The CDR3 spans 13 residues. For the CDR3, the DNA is TGTGCTAGCAGCATGGGACAGCCCAGCGGCTACACCTTC. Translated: CASSMGQPSGYTF.

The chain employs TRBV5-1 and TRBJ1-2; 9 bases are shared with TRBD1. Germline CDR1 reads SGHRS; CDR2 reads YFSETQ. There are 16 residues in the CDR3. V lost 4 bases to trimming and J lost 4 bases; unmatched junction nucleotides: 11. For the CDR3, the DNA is TGCGCCAGCAGCCCACTACCGGGGACAGGGCTCTATGGCTACACCTTC. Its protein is CASSPLPGTGLYGYTF.

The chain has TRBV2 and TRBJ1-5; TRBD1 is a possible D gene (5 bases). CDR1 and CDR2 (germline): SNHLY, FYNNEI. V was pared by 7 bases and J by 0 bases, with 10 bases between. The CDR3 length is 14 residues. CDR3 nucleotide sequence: TGTGCCAGCACGCGGGGGAATAGCAATCAGCCCCAGCATTTT. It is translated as CASTRGNSNQPQHF.

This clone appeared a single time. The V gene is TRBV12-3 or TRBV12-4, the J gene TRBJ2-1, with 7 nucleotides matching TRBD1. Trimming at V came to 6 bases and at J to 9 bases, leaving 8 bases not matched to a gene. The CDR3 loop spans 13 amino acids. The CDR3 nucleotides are TGTGCCAGCAGCCTAAAGGGGGCAGGTGAGCAGTTCTTC. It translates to CASSLKGAGEQFF.

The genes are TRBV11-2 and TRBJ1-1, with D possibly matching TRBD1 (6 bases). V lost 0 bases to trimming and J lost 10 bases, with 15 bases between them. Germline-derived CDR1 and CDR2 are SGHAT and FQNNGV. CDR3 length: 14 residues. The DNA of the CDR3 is TGTGCCAGCAGCTTAGATCGCGACAAAGGGGGAGCTTTCTTT. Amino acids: CASSLDRDKGGAFF.

The CDR3 DNA follows: TGTGCCAGCAGCCAAGGGCAGAACACCGGGGAGCTGTTTTTT. Protein product: CASSQGQNTGELFF. The rearrangement links TRBV4-2 to TRBJ2-2; D gene unclear. The germline gives CDR1 LGHNA, CDR2 YNFKEQ. This CDR3 region has 14 residues. Trimming took 1 base from V and 1 from J, leaving 4 bases between them.